This T cell receptor (beta chain) stems from a study of cytomegalovirus exposure and HLA in healthy donors. Use of 60 Vbeta and 13 Jbeta primers characterized the PCR. TCRdb's copy holds only in-frame clones and misses some; the assay was immunoSEQ multiplex PCR. The sample contains about 120,000 clones, approximately 81% of which appear only once. The material sequenced was PBMCs. The sequence came from a young man in good health and CMV-seronegative.

CDR3 loop: CASSPGTGRGYTF. DNA of the CDR3: TGTGCCAGCTCACCAGGGACAGGGAGAGGCTACACCTTC. The chain recombines TRBV18 with TRBJ1-2, with 9 positions matching TRBD1. This CDR3 spans 13 amino acids. With V trimmed by 2 bases and J by 8 bases, 3 bases remained unmatched. Germline V CDR1 and CDR2: KGHSH, LQKENI.